This TCR beta chain was retrieved from a study of T cell responses to AZD1222 COVID-19 vaccine. Profiled with immunoSEQ multiplex PCR; TCRdb holds only in-frame clones, not every one. Among about 91,000 clones listed, 90% to 95% were seen once. Germline trimming cut 6 bases from V and 5 bases from J; bases unmatched to any gene: 2. Germline CDR1 reads LNHDA; CDR2 reads SQIVND (reference sequence). The CDR3 is made up of 13 amino acids. Study-wide points: Spike was spanned by vaccine-associated CD4 TCRs, with dominance at 160-218 and 743-854.

This clone appeared a single time. The target antigen is unknown. This TCR was sampled from an adult who received the AZD1222 COVID-19 vaccine. The starting material was peripheral blood, obtained 28 days after the second AZD1222 dose. The V gene is TRBV19, the J gene TRBJ2-2; 8 nucleotides match TRBD1. CDR3 residues: CASSDRGTGELFF. DNA for the CDR3: TGTGCCAGTAGCGACAGGGGAACCGGGGAGCTGTTTTTT.